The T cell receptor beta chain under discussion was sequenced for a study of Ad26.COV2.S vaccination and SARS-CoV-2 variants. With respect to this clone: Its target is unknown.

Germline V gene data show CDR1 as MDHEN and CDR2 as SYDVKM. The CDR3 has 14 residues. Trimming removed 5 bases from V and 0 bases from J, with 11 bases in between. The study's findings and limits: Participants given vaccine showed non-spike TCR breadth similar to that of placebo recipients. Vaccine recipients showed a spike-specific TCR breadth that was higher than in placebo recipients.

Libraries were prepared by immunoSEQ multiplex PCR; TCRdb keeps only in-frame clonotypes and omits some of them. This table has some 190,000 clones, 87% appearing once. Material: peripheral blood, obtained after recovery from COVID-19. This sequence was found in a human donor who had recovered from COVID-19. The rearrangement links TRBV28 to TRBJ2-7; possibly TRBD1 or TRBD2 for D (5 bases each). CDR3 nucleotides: TGTGCCAGCAGTATCCCCGGGGCCTCCTACGAGCAGTACTTC. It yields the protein CASSIPGASYEQYF.